The next 15 T cell receptor beta chains were all read from a single sample in a study of cytomegalovirus exposure and HLA in healthy donors. The primer mix had 60 Vbeta and 13 Jbeta primers. Profiling relied on immunoSEQ multiplex PCR, and the TCRdb table lists in-frame clones only, not all of them. The sample carries 82,000 or so clones, about 9.5% recorded once. Sequences were obtained from PBMCs. Receptor source: a man aged 55 to 70 in good health and CMV-seropositive.

About this clone: This CDR3 is missing its conserved last phenylalanine or tryptophan, likely due to a read error. No DNA is shown, since the ends of the CDR3 on it are uncertain; the CDR3 is the one TCRdb lists. The identical CDR3 is also encoded by other nucleotide sequences in the sample. This CDR3 is CASPTFTGEMFL. V usage is TRBV6-1 and J usage is TRBJ2-2; no check of the table's D call, TRBD2, against the DNA was made. Germline V lookup: CDR1 MNHNS, CDR2 SASEGT. The CDR3 adds up to 12 amino acids, both ends counted.

This clone was detected only a few times. This chain connects TRBV28 to TRBJ1-2; 10 bases align to TRBD1. There are 14 residues in the CDR3. Germline V gives CDR1 MDHEN, CDR2 SYDVKM. Unmatched junction bases numbered 3, after V lost 5 bases and J lost 3 bases. CDR3 amino acids: CASSTGTGDYGYTF. CDR3 nucleotides: TGTGCCAGCAGTACTGGGACAGGGGACTATGGCTACACCTTC.

The CDR3 sequence: CSVPASTEAFF. Written as DNA, the CDR3 is TGCAGCGTCCCCGCGTCGACTGAAGCTTTCTTT. The chain uses TRBV29-1 and TRBJ1-1, with no clear D. Per the germline V gene, CDR1 is SQVTM and CDR2 is ANQGSEA. Trimming removed 6 bases at V and 5 bases at J, with 10 bases between. This CDR3 region has 11 residues.

This clone was detected only a few times. V gene TRBV6-5 combines with J gene TRBJ2-1, with 8 nucleotides matching TRBD1. The CDR3 consists of 12 residues. The trim removed 5 bases at V and 8 bases at J, leaving 2 bases unmatched. CDR1 is MNHEY, CDR2 SVGAGI, per germline. The CDR3 DNA reads as TGTGCCAGCAGTCCGGACAGGGATGAGCAGTTCTTC. Translation: CASSPDRDEQFF.

There are a few counts of this clone. The rearrangement links TRBV10-2 to TRBJ2-1, with D maybe TRBD1 (5 bases). Germline CDR1 is WSHSY and CDR2 is SAAADI. With 8 bases removed from V and 10 bases from J, the gap between germline ends came to 18 bases. CDR3 length: 13 residues. CDR3: CASHYAGSGEQFF. The DNA of the CDR3 is TGCGCCAGCCACTATGCAGGGTCAGGGGAGCAGTTCTTC.

This clone was seen only a few times. The rearrangement links TRBV11-2 to TRBJ1-4, with 9 positions matching TRBD1. J was trimmed by 2 bases and V by 1 base; bases with no gene match: 8. This CDR3 region has 18 residues. CDR1 SGHAT and CDR2 FQNNGV come from the germline V gene. For the CDR3, the DNA is TGTGCCAGCAGCTTAGTGTTTCAACAGGGGGCCACTAATGAAAAACTGTTTTTT. Translated: CASSLVFQQGATNEKLFF.

This clone was counted only a few times. The chain joins TRBV7-2 to TRBJ1-2, with D tentatively TRBD1 (5 bases). V shed 2 bases and J shed 7 bases, with 20 bases lying between them. The CDR3 is 16 residues long. Germline values: CDR1 SGHTA, CDR2 FQGNSA. CDR3 residues: CASSLSREDTRSGYTF. For the CDR3, the DNA is TGTGCCAGCAGCTTAAGCAGAGAGGACACCAGGTCTGGCTACACCTTC. Combining the CDR3 with reference TRBV7-2 and TRBJ1-2 gives the whole variable domain GAGVSQSPSNKVTEKGKDVELRCDPISGHTALYWYRQSLGQGLEFLIYFQGNSAPDKSGLPSDRFSAERTGGSVSTLTIQRTQQEDSAVYLCASSLSREDTRSGYTFGSGTRLTVV.

Many counts were recorded for this clone. The DNA of the CDR3 is TGTGCCAGCAGTGAGGGTTCGAGACTTCAGTACAATGAGCAGTTCTTC. This codes for CASSEGSRLQYNEQFF. The chain carries TRBV6-1 and TRBJ2-1; D uncertain. V shed 3 bases and J shed 4 bases, with 16 bases lying between them. Germline CDR1 reads MNHNS; CDR2 reads SASEGT. This CDR3 is 16 amino acids long.

The chain combines TRBV5-1 with TRBJ2-6, with D uncertain. Germline lookup yields CDR1 SGHRS and CDR2 YFSETQ. The CDR3 has 16 amino acids. The germline V and J ends were trimmed by 1 base and 1 base, with 9 bases remaining between them. The CDR3, as DNA: TGCGCCAGCAGCTTGTCTCAGGTATCTGGGGCCAACGTCCTGACTTTC. Protein sequence: CASSLSQVSGANVLTF.

This clone occurred a few times. The genes are TRBV30 and TRBJ1-1, with 7 bases that match TRBD1. This CDR3 has 13 amino acids. V lost 7 bases, J lost 1 base, and 6 bases stayed unmatched. The germline V gene encodes CDR1 GTSNPN and CDR2 SVGIG (reference sequence). The CDR3 region is CAYPGTENTEAFF. CDR3 nucleotides: TGTGCCTATCCCGGGACAGAGAACACTGAAGCTTTCTTT.

The chain carries TRBV10-3 and TRBJ1-2, with 9 bases fitting TRBD1. V lost 4 bases and J lost 4; bases outside the gene matches: 4. Germline CDR1 ENHRY, CDR2 SYGVKD. The CDR3 is made up of 14 amino acids. The CDR3 sequence is CAISVMDRGYGYTF. Written as DNA, the CDR3 is TGTGCCATCAGTGTAATGGACAGGGGCTATGGCTACACCTTC.

J is TRBJ1-2 and V is TRBV19; D unresolved. CDR1 and CDR2 (germline): LNHDA, SQIVND (reference sequence). This CDR3 spans 13 amino acids. Between the trimmed V and J ends, which lost 6 bases and 4 bases, there was a span of 12 bases. The CDR3 spells CASSVRYSYGYTF. The CDR3 DNA follows: TGTGCCAGTAGCGTCCGTTACTCCTATGGCTACACCTTC.

The chain couples TRBV5-4 to TRBJ2-5; D not resolved. Trimming left V 6 bases short and J 5 bases short, with 8 bases between. This CDR3 comprises 11 residues. Germline CDR1 is SGHNT and CDR2 is YYREEE (reference sequence). CDR3 DNA: TGTGCCAGCACATCCCAGGAGACCCAGTACTTC. Translated: CASTSQETQYF.

This clone was picked up a small number of times. The genes are TRBV30 and TRBJ1-1; TRBD1 is a possible D gene (5 bases). The CDR3 is made up of 14 amino acids. Trimming removed 5 bases at V and 5 bases at J, with 18 bases between. The germline V gene has CDR1 GTSNPN and CDR2 SVGIG (reference sequence). Here the CDR3 reads CAWEAGGGGTEAFF. Written as DNA, the CDR3 is TGTGCCTGGGAGGCAGGCGGGGGTGGGACTGAAGCTTTCTTT.

The chain employs TRBV20-1 and TRBJ2-1; no definite D call. V lost 5 bases and J lost 8, with 10 bases in between. This CDR3 region has 11 residues. The germline gives CDR1 DFQATT, CDR2 SNEGSKA (reference sequence). The CDR3 coding sequence is TGCAGTGCTCCAACAGTCCATGAGCAGTTCTTC. It yields the protein CSAPTVHEQFF.